Listed here are 8 T cell receptor beta chains from one sample, sequenced in a study of cytomegalovirus exposure and HLA in healthy donors. Researchers ran the PCR with 60 Vbeta and 13 Jbeta primers. Generated by immunoSEQ multiplex PCR, the TCRdb table keeps only in-frame clones and is missing some. The table includes around 140,000 clones, over 75% detected once. The sequencing sample was made of PBMCs. The receptors shown here come from a middle-aged man in good health and CMV-seronegative.

The chain uses TRBV5-6 and TRBJ2-7, with 7 bases that match TRBD1. This CDR3 region has 16 residues. From germline, CDR1 is SGHDT and CDR2 YYEEEE. Losses at the gene ends were 4 bases for V and 2 bases for J; bases not matched to a gene: 12. CDR3 residues: CASSPGPPDRPYEQYF. The DNA for the CDR3 is TGTGCCAGCAGCCCGGGGCCCCCGGACAGGCCCTACGAGCAGTACTTC. The entire variable domain, with the rest obtained from reference TRBV5-6 and TRBJ2-7, is as follows: DAGVTQSPTHLIKTRGQQVTLRCSPKSGHDTVSWYQQALGQGPQFIFQYYEEEERQRGNFPDRFSGHQFPNYSSELNVNALLLGDSALYLCASSPGPPDRPYEQYFGPGTRLTVT.

For the CDR3, the DNA is TGTGCCAGCAGCGATTATAACTTTCCCCCCTACGAGCAGTACTTC. It codes for CASSDYNFPPYEQYF. V gene TRBV11-2 combines with J gene TRBJ2-7; D gene ambiguous. The V end was cut by 5 bases, the J end by 2 bases, with 16 bases between. Germline V gene lookup returns CDR1 SGHAT and CDR2 FQNNGV. The CDR3 runs 15 residues.

The CDR3 DNA reads TGTGCCAGCAGCTTAGGTGGGCAGGGCATAGAGACCCAGTACTTC. Translated, it gives CASSLGGQGIETQYF. The rearrangement uses TRBV11-2 and TRBJ2-5; possibly TRBD1 for D (5 bases). V was shortened by 1 base and J by 4 bases, with 13 bases between the two germline ends. Germline CDR1 reads SGHAT; CDR2 reads FQNNGV. The CDR3 runs to 15 residues.

The CDR3 sequence: CARAGAGMEETQYF. As DNA, the CDR3 is TGTGCCAGGGCAGGAGCGGGAATGGAAGAGACCCAGTACTTC. The chain employs TRBV21-1 and TRBJ2-5; the table's D gene call, TRBD2, was not cross checked with the DNA. TRBV21-1 is deemed a pseudogene. The length of the CDR3 is 14 residues.

This clone has more than one count but fewer than ten. This rearrangement joins TRBV10-3 to TRBJ2-2; 7 bases are a match to TRBD1. V lost 6 bases to trimming and J lost 5 bases; unmatched junction nucleotides: 9. This CDR3 is built from 15 residues. The germline gives CDR1 ENHRY, CDR2 SYGVKD. The DNA of the CDR3 is TGTGCCATCAGGGGTGACAGGGTAACTACCGGGGAGCTGTTTTTT. Its protein product is CAIRGDRVTTGELFF.

The V call is TRBV5-1, the J call TRBJ2-1, with D possibly TRBD1 on 5 matching bases. This CDR3 has 13 residues. Germline values: CDR1 SGHRS, CDR2 YFSETQ. Trimming stripped 0 bases from V and 5 bases from J, with 6 bases between. This CDR3 is CASSLGTNNEQFF. The DNA of the CDR3 is TGCGCCAGCAGCTTGGGGACAAACAATGAGCAGTTCTTC.

The rearrangement links TRBV2 to TRBJ2-1, with D unclear. CDR3 length equals 14 residues. Germline CDR1 SNHLY, CDR2 FYNNEI. Deletions cut 4 bases from V and 2 bases from J, with 9 bases between. CDR3 in amino acids: CASSAGSTYNEQFF. The CDR3 DNA sequence: TGTGCCAGCAGTGCCGGTTCAACCTACAATGAGCAGTTCTTC. The complete variable domain, with remaining parts taken from reference TRBV2 and TRBJ2-1, reads EPEVTQTPSHQVTQMGQEVILRCVPISNHLYFYWYRQILGQKVEFLVSFYNNEISEKSEIFDDQFSVERPDGSNFTLKIRSTKLEDSAMYFCASSAGSTYNEQFFGPGTRLTVL.

The gene calls are TRBV6-1 and TRBJ2-3, with 11 bases identical to TRBD1. V lost 2 bases to trimming and J lost 6 bases; unmatched junction nucleotides: 7. CDR1 MNHNS and CDR2 SASEGT come from the germline V gene. This CDR3 is 16 amino acids long. The CDR3 here is CASSEPGQGVHDTQYF. The CDR3, as DNA: TGTGCCAGCAGTGAACCGGGACAGGGGGTTCATGATACGCAGTATTTT.